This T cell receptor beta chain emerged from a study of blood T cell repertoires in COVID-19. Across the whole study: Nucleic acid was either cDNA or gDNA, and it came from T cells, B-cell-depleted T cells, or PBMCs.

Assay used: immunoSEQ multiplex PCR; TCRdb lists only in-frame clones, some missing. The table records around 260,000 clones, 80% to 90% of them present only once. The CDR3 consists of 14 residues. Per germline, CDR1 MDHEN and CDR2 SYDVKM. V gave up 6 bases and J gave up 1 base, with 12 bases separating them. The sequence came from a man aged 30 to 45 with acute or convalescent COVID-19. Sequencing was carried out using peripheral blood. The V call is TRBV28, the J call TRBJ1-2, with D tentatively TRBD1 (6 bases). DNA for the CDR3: TGTGCCAGCAGGGGACACCCCTTTAACTATGGCTACACCTTC. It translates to CASRGHPFNYGYTF.